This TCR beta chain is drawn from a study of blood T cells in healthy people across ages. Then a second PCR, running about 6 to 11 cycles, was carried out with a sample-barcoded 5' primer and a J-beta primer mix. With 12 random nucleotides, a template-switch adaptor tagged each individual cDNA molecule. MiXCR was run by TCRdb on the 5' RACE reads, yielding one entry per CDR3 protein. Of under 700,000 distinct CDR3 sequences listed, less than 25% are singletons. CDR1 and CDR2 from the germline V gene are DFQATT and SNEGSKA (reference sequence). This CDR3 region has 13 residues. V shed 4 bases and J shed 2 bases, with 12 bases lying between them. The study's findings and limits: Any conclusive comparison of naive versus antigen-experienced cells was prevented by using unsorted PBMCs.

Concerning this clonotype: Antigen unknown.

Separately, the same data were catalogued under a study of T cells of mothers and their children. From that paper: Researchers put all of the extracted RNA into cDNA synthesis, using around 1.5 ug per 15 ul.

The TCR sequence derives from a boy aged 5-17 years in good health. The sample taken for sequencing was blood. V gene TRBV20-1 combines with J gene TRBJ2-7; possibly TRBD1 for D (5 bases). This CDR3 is CSAISTDTYEQYF. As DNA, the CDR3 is TGCAGTGCTATCTCTACGGACACCTACGAGCAGTACTTC.